This TCR beta chain was captured by sequencing in a study of CXCR3-negative and CXCR3-positive naive CD8 T cells. Of note for this clonotype: Its target is not known.

Via 5' RACE with UMI labels, TRB cDNA libraries were prepared. TCRdb reprocessed the 5' RACE reads, with one entry per CDR3 protein and no DNA. The sample's table shows 65,000 to 95,000 distinct CDR3 sequences. Study-wide results and caveats: After cryopreservation, expression of CXCR3 was partially reduced, and most assays were run with fresh PBMCs.

The germline gives CDR1 SGHDT, CDR2 YYEEEE. The CDR3 has 14 amino acids. The clonotype was recovered from a human donor in good health. Some clones in this sample may be carry-over from other donors' samples. The rearrangement links TRBV5-6 to TRBJ2-7; the TRBD1 assignment by TCRdb is unverifiable without DNA. Input material: naive CXCR3- CD8+ T cells from blood. Subset in this sample: CD45RO-CCR7+CD27+CD95- naive CD8+ T cells lacking CXCR3 (TNR3-). CDR3 loop: CASSLDGASYEQYF.